The 12 T cell receptor beta chains below were found in one sample sequenced in a study of blood T cell repertoires in COVID-19. Method: immunoSEQ multiplex PCR; TCRdb's copy keeps in-frame clones and lacks some. In the table there are roughly 99,000 clones, under 95% of which are singletons. Sequenced material: peripheral blood. The origin of the receptors is a woman in her thirties with acute or convalescent COVID-19.

The chain has TRBV9 and TRBJ1-4, with unresolved D. The CDR3 extends over 15 amino acids. Trimming cost V 0 bases and J 7 bases, with 13 bases left between them. The germline V gene encodes CDR1 SGDLS and CDR2 YYNGEE. The CDR3 region is CASSVGGGVGEKLFF. In DNA form, the CDR3 reads TGTGCCAGCAGCGTAGGAGGCGGGGTCGGTGAAAAACTGTTTTTT.

V is TRBV6-5 and J is TRBJ2-5; 7 positions agree with TRBD1. Germline-derived CDR1 and CDR2 are MNHEY and SVGAGI. The junction had 10 bases not matched to a gene; V was cut back by 7 bases and J by 5 bases. This CDR3 spans 14 amino acids. The CDR3 loop reads CASKRGRMGETQYF. Here the CDR3 DNA reads TGTGCCAGCAAGAGGGGGCGGATGGGGGAGACCCAGTACTTC.

The chain joins TRBV7-2 to TRBJ1-5, with D maybe TRBD1 (5 bases). The CDR3 contains 15 residues. Germline CDR1 reads SGHTA; CDR2 reads FQGNSA. V was clipped by 3 bases and J by 0 bases, with 9 bases between them. In DNA form, the CDR3 reads TGTGCCAGCAGCTTTCAAACAGGTAGCAATCAGCCCCAGCATTTT. Residues: CASSFQTGSNQPQHF.

The chain carries TRBV7-2 and TRBJ2-1; tentative D call: TRBD1 (6 bases). Germline CDR1 SGHTA, CDR2 FQGNSA. CDR3 length: 17 amino acids. Trimming shortened V by 1 base and J by 0 bases, and 13 bases separated the two germline ends. The CDR3 DNA reads as TGTGCCAGCAGCTTAGTCTGGACAGAGAGCTCCTACAATGAGCAGTTCTTC. It encodes CASSLVWTESSYNEQFF.

V usage is TRBV11-3 and J usage is TRBJ2-1, with 12 nucleotides matching TRBD2. After removal of 3 bases from V and 4 bases from J, the junction contained 4 bases not matched to a gene. The CDR3 loop spans 16 amino acids. Germline CDR1 is SGHNT and CDR2 is YENEEA. The CDR3: CASSFPLAGGYNEQFF. The CDR3 coding sequence is TGTGCCAGCAGCTTCCCCCTAGCGGGGGGGTACAATGAGCAGTTCTTC.

This chain joins TRBV6-6 and TRBJ2-7; a possible D gene is TRBD1 (7 bases). Germline-derived CDR1 and CDR2 are MNHNY and SVGAGI (reference sequence). Trimming stripped 3 bases from V and 3 bases from J, with 15 bases between. CDR3 length equals 15 residues. CDR3 sequence: CASSYGQGGSYEQYF. CDR3 nucleotides: TGTGCCAGCAGTTATGGTCAGGGGGGAAGCTACGAGCAGTACTTC.

For the CDR3, the DNA is TGTGCCAGCAGCCCCCGGGAGGGGGGTCTCGACGAGCAGTACTTC. It specifies CASSPREGGLDEQYF. This rearrangement joins TRBV11-3 to TRBJ2-7; 8 nucleotides align to TRBD2. Germline loops: CDR1 SGHNT, CDR2 YENEEA. The J segment lost 5 bases and the V segment lost 5 bases, leaving 11 bases of the junction unmatched. The CDR3 has 15 amino acids.

J is TRBJ2-1 and V is TRBV10-2; 11 bases agree with TRBD2. Germline V CDR1 and CDR2: WSHSY, SAAADI. This CDR3 contains 17 residues. The J segment lost 0 bases and the V segment lost 9 bases, leaving 10 bases of the junction unmatched. The CDR3 DNA reads as TGCGCCAGGGGACTAGCGGAACAACAAAGCTCCTACAATGAGCAGTTCTTC. Its translation: CARGLAEQQSSYNEQFF.

The chain uses TRBV4-3 and TRBJ2-6; no definite D call. Trimming removed 1 base from V and 0 bases from J, with 7 bases in between. The germline CDR1 and CDR2 sequences are LGHNA and YSLEER. The CDR3 sequence is 16 residues long. The CDR3 nucleotides read TGCGCCAGCAGCCAAGCGTCTCTCTCTGGGGCCAACGTCCTGACTTTC. Its translation: CASSQASLSGANVLTF.

This clone appeared a single time. This sequence joins TRBV5-4 and TRBJ1-2; a possible D gene is TRBD1 (5 bases). V lost 3 bases and J lost 3, with 18 bases in between. Germline CDR1 is SGHNT and CDR2 is YYREEE (reference sequence). CDR3 length equals 16 residues. The CDR3 DNA follows: TGTGCCAGCAGCTGGAGGGAGGAGGGAGGGGACTATGGCTACACCTTC. It is translated as CASSWREEGGDYGYTF.

The rearrangement uses TRBV3-1 (or the pseudogene TRBV3-2) and TRBJ2-1; D gene unclear. The CDR3 runs 11 residues. The germline gives CDR1 LGHDT, CDR2 YNNKEL (reference sequence). Trimming removed 4 bases at V and 4 bases at J, with 2 bases between. Here the CDR3 DNA reads TGTGCCAGCAGCCCATACAATGAGCAGTTCTTC. It codes for CASSPYNEQFF.

This chain joins TRBV27 and TRBJ2-1; the match to TRBD1 covers 7 bases. This CDR3 is 13 amino acids long. Germline V gene sequence: CDR1 MNHEY, CDR2 SMNVEV (reference sequence). V shed 6 bases, J shed 7 bases, and the junction held 6 bases outside the gene matches. The DNA for the CDR3 is TGTGCCAGCAGACTTGGACAGGCGAATGAGCAGTTCTTC. Protein product: CASRLGQANEQFF.